These 12 T cell receptor beta chains originate from one sample sequenced in a study of blood T cell repertoires in COVID-19. Data came from immunoSEQ multiplex PCR; TCRdb stores just in-frame clones and leaves some out. The sample comprises roughly 160,000 clones, approximately 84% of which are singletons, and 1% to 1.2% rests with the top ten. Sequencing used peripheral blood. All receptors come from a man aged 40-49 years with acute or convalescent COVID-19.

The chain couples TRBV15 to TRBJ1-1; D gene uncertain. CDR1 and CDR2 (germline): LNHNV, YYDKDF (reference sequence). This CDR3 has 13 residues. V was shortened by 0 bases and J by 4 bases, with 6 bases between the two germline ends. The CDR3 coding sequence is TGTGCCACCAGCAGAGACCCCGGCACTGAAGCTTTCTTT. Protein product: CATSRDPGTEAFF.

About this clone: At one of its ends the junction is not consistent with the germline gene, which may arise from a read error. This chain uses TRBV9 with TRBJ1-1; the D gene is possibly TRBD1 (6 bases). The CDR3 is made up of 13 amino acids. Germline CDR1 reads SGDLS; CDR2 reads YYNGEE. Here the CDR3 reads CASSFSGGRTEIF. The CDR3 coding sequence is TGTGCCAGCAGCTTCAGCGGGGGACGGACAGAAATCTTT.

As regards this clone: One end of the junction fails to match germline, which may point to a read error. The V gene is TRBV4-2, the J gene TRBJ2-3; 12 bases fit TRBD2. Germline assignment: CDR1 LGHNA and CDR2 YNFKEQ. The CDR3 totals 18 residues. CDR3 sequence: CASSPLASTSGGSDTQYF. The CDR3 DNA is TGTGCTAGCAGCCCCCTAGCCTCGACTAGCGGGGGTTCAGATACGCAGTATTTT.

A few counts support this clone. The chain employs TRBV5-1 and TRBJ1-2; 7 nucleotides match TRBD1. The CDR3 has 15 amino acids. Germline V gives CDR1 SGHRS, CDR2 YFSETQ. Trimming at V came to 4 bases and at J to 4 bases, leaving 10 bases not matched to a gene. The CDR3 DNA sequence: TGCGCCAGCAGCGCCTCGACAGGGCTCTCCTATGGCTACACCTTC. Amino acid sequence: CASSASTGLSYGYTF.

This rearrangement joins TRBV6-4 to TRBJ1-6; weak D call: TRBD1 (5 bases). The CDR3 has 14 residues. CDR1 is MRHNA, CDR2 SNTAGT, per germline. Trimming took 0 bases from V and 10 from J, leaving 10 bases between them. CDR3 loop: CASSDSSGRSPLHF. CDR3 coding DNA: TGTGCCAGCAGTGACTCGTCAGGGAGGTCACCCCTCCACTTT.

The chain employs TRBV27 and TRBJ1-1; D is perhaps TRBD1 (6 bases). The CDR3 covers 17 residues. V was trimmed by 0 bases and J by 1 base, leaving 15 bases between them. Germline V gene data show CDR1 as MNHEY and CDR2 as SMNVEV (reference sequence). The CDR3 region has the DNA TGTGCCAGCAGTTTATCTGCCGGAGCCAGGGGGAACACTGAAGCTTTCTTT. Protein: CASSLSAGARGNTEAFF.

This clone was detected only once. V usage is TRBV11-3 and J usage is TRBJ1-1; 7 bases agree with TRBD1. CDR1 is SGHNT, CDR2 YENEEA, per germline. The CDR3 is 14 amino acids. Trimming at V came to 2 bases and at J to 3 bases, leaving 3 bases not matched to a gene. The CDR3 here is CASSLTGEYTEAFF. CDR3 in DNA: TGTGCCAGCAGCTTAACAGGGGAGTACACTGAAGCTTTCTTT.

The chain employs TRBV7-9 and TRBJ2-2; D is unclear. CDR3 size: 12 residues. Trimming took 2 bases from V and 8 from J, leaving 6 bases between them. CDR1 is SEHNR, CDR2 FQNEAQ, per germline (reference sequence). The CDR3 DNA is TGTGCCAGCAGCTTACTTCTAGGGGAGCTGTTTTTT. Translating gives CASSLLLGELFF.

J is TRBJ2-7 and V is TRBV3-1 (or the pseudogene TRBV3-2); D is ambiguous. Trimming cost V 3 bases and J 0 bases, with 9 bases left between them. Germline values: CDR1 LGHDT, CDR2 YNNKEL (reference sequence). The CDR3 has 14 residues. The CDR3 nucleotides are TGTGCCAGCAGCCACCGATCCAGCTCCTACGAGCAGTACTTC. The encoded protein is CASSHRSSSYEQYF.

As for this clone: At one of its ends the junction is not consistent with the germline gene, which may arise from a read error. The chain is built from TRBV30 and TRBJ1-3; weak D call: TRBD1 (6 bases). The germline V gene encodes CDR1 GTSNPN and CDR2 SVGIG (reference sequence). The CDR3 extends over 15 amino acids. Written as DNA, the CDR3 is TGTGCCTGGAGTGTTTCCTTGGGGGCCGGAAGCACCATATATTTT. Its translation is CAWSVSLGAGSTIYF.

This chain connects TRBV6-5 to TRBJ2-3; D is undetermined. V was pared by 7 bases and J by 1 base, with 15 bases between. The CDR3 runs 15 residues. Germline values: CDR1 MNHEY, CDR2 SVGAGI. Here the CDR3 reads CASNLVLWGTDTQYF. The DNA of the CDR3 is TGTGCCAGCAACCTAGTCTTATGGGGCACAGATACGCAGTATTTT.

The chain carries TRBV6-5 and TRBJ1-5; the match to TRBD1 covers 11 bases. This CDR3 is built from 15 residues. Trimming removed 7 bases from V and 5 bases from J; junction bases left unmatched: 7. Germline V gene data show CDR1 as MNHEY and CDR2 as SVGAGI. CDR3 in DNA: TGTGCCAGCAAGATAGGACAGGGGGCACATCAGCCCCAGCATTTT. This encodes CASKIGQGAHQPQHF.